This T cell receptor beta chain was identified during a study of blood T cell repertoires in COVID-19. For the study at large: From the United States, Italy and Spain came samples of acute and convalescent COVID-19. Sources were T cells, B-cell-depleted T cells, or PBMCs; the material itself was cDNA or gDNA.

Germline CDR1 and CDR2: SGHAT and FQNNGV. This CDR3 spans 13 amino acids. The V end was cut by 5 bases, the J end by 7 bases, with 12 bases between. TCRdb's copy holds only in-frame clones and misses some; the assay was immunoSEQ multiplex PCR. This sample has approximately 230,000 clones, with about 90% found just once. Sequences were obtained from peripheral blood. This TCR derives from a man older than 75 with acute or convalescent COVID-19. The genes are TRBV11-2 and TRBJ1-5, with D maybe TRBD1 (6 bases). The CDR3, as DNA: TGTGCCAGCAGCAGTGACAGGTTGCAGCCCCAGCATTTT. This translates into CASSSDRLQPQHF.